The clone carrying this T cell receptor beta chain appeared a few times. The antigen remains unidentified. The entry originates in a study of T cell responses to AZD1222 COVID-19 vaccine. Regarding the study as a whole: White British ancestry dominated among donors, who included more females, and clonal diversity was possibly underestimated.

Profiled with immunoSEQ multiplex PCR; TCRdb holds only in-frame clones, not every one. The table includes over 90,000 clones, 85% to 90% detected once. Trimming left V 3 bases short and J 3 bases short, with 12 bases between. Germline CDR1 is LNHDA and CDR2 is SQIVND (reference sequence). This CDR3 has 15 residues. This clonotype originated in an adult who received the AZD1222 COVID-19 vaccine. The specimen comprised peripheral blood, sampled 28 days after the second AZD1222 dose. This chain links TRBV19 with TRBJ1-5, with a weak D call TRBD1 (5 bases). CDR3 sequence reads: CASSMPGTTNQPQHF. The CDR3 coding sequence is TGTGCCAGTAGTATGCCCGGGACCACCAATCAGCCCCAGCATTTT.